This TCR beta chain was sequenced in a study of PD-1 blockade in mismatch repair-deficient tumors. The repertoire was sequenced with immunoSEQ multiplex PCR; TCRdb's copy has only in-frame clones and lacks some. The sample lists some 84,000 clones, roughly 80% occurring once. The sequences come from peripheral blood, collected 12 weeks after starting pembrolizumab. This TCR derives from an adult with mismatch repair-deficient cancer.

Here the CDR3 reads CASSQLAGQALEGYTF. In nucleotides, the CDR3 is TGCGCCAGCAGCCAACTGGCGGGACAGGCCCTCGAGGGCTACACCTTC. The chain employs TRBV4-3 and TRBJ1-2, with TRBD1 identical over 8 bases. Germline CDR1 reads LGHNA; CDR2 reads YSLEER. This CDR3 is built from 16 residues. J gave up 8 bases and V 2 bases, and 13 bases lay outside the gene matches.